One TCR beta chain is described in this entry. Its antigen is unknown. This entry belongs to a study of T cells after yellow fever vaccination. Germline lookup yields CDR1 SGHRS and CDR2 YFSETQ. The CDR3 runs 14 residues. V lost 2 bases to trimming and J lost 4 bases, with 9 bases between them. General study points: Overlap between CD4 and CD8 compartments was detected for a small share of clonotypes.

The 5'RACE template-switching step produced TCR cDNA and added a universal primer site and UMIs. TCRdb analysed the 5' RACE reads with MiXCR anew, one entry per CDR3 protein. The table has approximately 260,000 distinct CDR3 sequences, approximately 13% seen once; the top ten hold roughly 0.5%. The sample here was CD4+ T cells sorted from PBMCs, taken 45 days after the yellow fever booster vaccination. J is TRBJ2-2 and V is TRBV5-1; no definite D call. This clonotype was obtained from a man younger than 45 who received the YFV17D yellow fever vaccine. Here the CDR3 reads CASSLQKITGELFF. CDR3 DNA sequence: TGCGCCAGCAGCTTACAGAAGATCACCGGGGAGCTGTTTTTT.